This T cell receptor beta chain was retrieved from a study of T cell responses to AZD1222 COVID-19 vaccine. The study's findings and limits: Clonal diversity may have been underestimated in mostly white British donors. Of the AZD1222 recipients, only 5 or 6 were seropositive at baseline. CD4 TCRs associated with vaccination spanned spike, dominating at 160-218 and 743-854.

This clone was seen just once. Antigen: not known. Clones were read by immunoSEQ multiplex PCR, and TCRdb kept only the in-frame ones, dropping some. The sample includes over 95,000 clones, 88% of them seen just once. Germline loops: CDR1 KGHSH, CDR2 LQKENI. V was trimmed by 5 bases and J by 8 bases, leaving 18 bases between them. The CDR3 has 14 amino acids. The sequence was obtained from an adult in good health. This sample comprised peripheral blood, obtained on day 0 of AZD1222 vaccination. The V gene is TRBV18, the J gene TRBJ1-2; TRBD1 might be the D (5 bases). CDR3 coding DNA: TGTGCCAGCTCATCGATAGCGGGACGGCAAGGCTACACCTTC. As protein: CASSSIAGRQGYTF.